The present T cell receptor beta chain was sequenced within a study of cytomegalovirus exposure and HLA in healthy donors. Study results and caveats: Prior analysis indicated that the majority of TCR beta V segments exhibited productivity approximately 90% or approximately 30% of the time.

Donors showed nominal health when sampled, although they likely had unrecorded immune exposures. J gave up 1 base and V 2 bases, and 6 bases lay outside the gene matches. CDR1 is MGHDK, CDR2 SYGVNS, per germline. The CDR3 is 17 residues long. As concerns this clone: Its antigen is not identified.

PCR primers comprised 60 Vbeta and 13 Jbeta primers. TCRdb keeps only in-frame clones here, not all; method: immunoSEQ multiplex PCR. The sample's table shows about 64,000 clones. Sequenced sample: PBMCs. The receptor comes from a woman aged 18 to 35 in good health and CMV-seronegative. The chain employs TRBV25-1 and TRBJ2-2; TRBD1 agrees at 8 bases. CDR3 nucleotides: TGTGCCAGCAGTGAAACTGGCGGGACAGGGAACACCGGGGAGCTGTTTTTT. Amino acid sequence: CASSETGGTGNTGELFF.